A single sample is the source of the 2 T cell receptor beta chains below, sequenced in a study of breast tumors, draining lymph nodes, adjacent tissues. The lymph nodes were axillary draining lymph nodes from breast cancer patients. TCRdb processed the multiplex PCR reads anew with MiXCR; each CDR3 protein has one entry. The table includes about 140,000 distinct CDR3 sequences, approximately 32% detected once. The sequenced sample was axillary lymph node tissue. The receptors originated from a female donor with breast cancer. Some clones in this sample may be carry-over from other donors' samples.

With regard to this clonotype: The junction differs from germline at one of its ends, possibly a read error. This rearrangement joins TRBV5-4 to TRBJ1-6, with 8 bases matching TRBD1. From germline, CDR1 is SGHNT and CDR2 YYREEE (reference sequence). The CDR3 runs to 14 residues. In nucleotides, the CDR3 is TGTGCCGGCAGCTTGGACAGGGAAAATTCACCCCACCACTTT. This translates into CAGSLDRENSPHHF.

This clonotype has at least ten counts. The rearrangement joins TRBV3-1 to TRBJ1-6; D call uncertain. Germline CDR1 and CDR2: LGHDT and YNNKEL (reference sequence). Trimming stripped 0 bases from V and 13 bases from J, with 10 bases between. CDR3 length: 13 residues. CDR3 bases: TGTGCCAGCAGCCAAGATCAAGACTCTCCCCTCCACTTT. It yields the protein CASSQDQDSPLHF.